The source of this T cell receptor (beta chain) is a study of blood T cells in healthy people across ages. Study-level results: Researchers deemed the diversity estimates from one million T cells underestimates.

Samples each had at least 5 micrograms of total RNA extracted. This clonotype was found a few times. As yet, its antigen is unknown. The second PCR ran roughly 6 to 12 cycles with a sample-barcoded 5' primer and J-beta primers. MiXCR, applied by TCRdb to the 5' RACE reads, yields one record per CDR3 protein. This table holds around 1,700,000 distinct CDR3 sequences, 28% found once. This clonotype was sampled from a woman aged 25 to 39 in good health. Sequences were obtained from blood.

CDR3 DNA: TGTGCCAGCAGCCCAAACATAGCGGGAGGCCGCAATGAGCAGTTCTTC. Its translation: CASSPNIAGGRNEQFF. The rearrangement joins TRBV12-3 or TRBV12-4 to TRBJ2-1, with 10 bases fitting TRBD2. V was pared by 6 bases and J by 6 bases, with 11 bases of the junction left unmatched. The CDR3 spans 16 residues.